This T cell receptor beta chain was found in a study of neurological immune-mediated disorders. V was clipped by 4 bases and J by 9 bases, with 14 bases between them. In germline, CDR1 is SGDLS, CDR2 YYNGEE. The CDR3 contains 13 residues. TCRdb re-called the 5' RACE reads with MiXCR, one entry per CDR3 protein. Of approximately 65,000 distinct CDR3 sequences listed, around 4% are singletons. In this sample, this clonotype turned up many times. Source material: PBMCs. The rearrangement joins TRBV9 to TRBJ2-1; a weak D match, TRBD2 (5 bases). This receptor was identified in a man aged 45-65 years with multiple sclerosis. CDR3 sequence reads: CASSISRASEQFF. The CDR3 DNA reads TGTGCCAGCAGCATTTCGAGGGCGTCTGAGCAGTTCTTC.